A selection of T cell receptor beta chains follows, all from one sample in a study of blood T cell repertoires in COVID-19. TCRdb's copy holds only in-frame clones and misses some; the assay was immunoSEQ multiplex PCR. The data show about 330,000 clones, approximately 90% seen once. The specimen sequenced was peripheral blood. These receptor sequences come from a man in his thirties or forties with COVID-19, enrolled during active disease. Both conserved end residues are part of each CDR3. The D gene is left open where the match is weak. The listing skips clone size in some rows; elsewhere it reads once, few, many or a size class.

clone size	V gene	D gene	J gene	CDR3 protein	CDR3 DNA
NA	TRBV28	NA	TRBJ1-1	CASSSHGGIAAFF	TGTGCCAGCTCCTCACACGGGGGTATTGCAGCTTTCTTT
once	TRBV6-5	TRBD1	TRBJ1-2	CASSYPQGQGYGYTF	TGTGCCAGCAGTTACCCACAGGGGCAGGGCTATGGCTACACCTTC
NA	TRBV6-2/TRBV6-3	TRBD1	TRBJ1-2	CASSPGQGSYGYTF	TGTGCCAGCAGTCCGGGACAGGGATCCTATGGCTACACCTTC
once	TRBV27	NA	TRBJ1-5	CASSLYRGGRFEPQHF	TGTGCCAGCAGTTTATATCGGGGGGGCAGGTTCGAGCCCCAGCATTTT
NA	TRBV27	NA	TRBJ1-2	CASSLWAGDYGYTF	TGTGCCAGCAGTTTATGGGCAGGGGACTATGGCTACACCTTC
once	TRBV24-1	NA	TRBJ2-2	CATSDFSVGRTGELFF	TGTGCCACCAGTGATTTTTCGGTGGGCCGCACCGGGGAGCTGTTTTTT
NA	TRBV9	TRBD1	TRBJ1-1	CASSVGQGDTEAFF	TGTGCCAGCAGCGTAGGACAGGGGGACACTGAAGCTTTCTTT
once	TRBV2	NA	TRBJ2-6	CASSKRSGANVLTF	TGTGCCAGCAGTAAGCGGTCAGGGGCCAACGTCCTGACTTTC
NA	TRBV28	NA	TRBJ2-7	CASSLVQGGYEQYF	TGTGCCAGCAGTTTAGTTCAGGGGGGCTACGAGCAGTACTTC
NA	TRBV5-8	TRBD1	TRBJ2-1	CASSFVKSGTGGNNEQFF	TGTGCCAGCAGCTTCGTAAAATCCGGGACAGGGGGCAACAATGAGCAGTTCTTC
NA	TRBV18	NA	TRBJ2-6	CASSPRALFSGANVLTF	TGTGCCAGCTCACCGAGGGCCCTATTCTCTGGGGCCAACGTCCTGACTTTC
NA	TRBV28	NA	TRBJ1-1	CASRPDRRNTEAFF	TGTGCCAGCAGACCAGACAGAAGGAACACTGAAGCTTTCTTT
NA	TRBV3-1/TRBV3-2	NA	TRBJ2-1	CASSQSVSYNEQFF	TGTGCCAGCAGCCAGTCGGTATCCTACAATGAGCAGTTCTTC
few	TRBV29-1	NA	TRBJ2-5	CSVVQVQETQYF	TGCAGCGTTGTCCAGGTTCAAGAGACCCAGTACTTC
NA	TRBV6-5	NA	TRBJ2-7	CASSYTGVISYEQYF	TGTGCCAGCAGTTACACAGGAGTTATATCCTACGAGCAGTACTTC
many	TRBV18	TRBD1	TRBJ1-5	CASSPKPQRQGETQPQHF	TGTGCCAGCTCACCAAAGCCCCAGCGGCAGGGGGAAACTCAGCCCCAGCATTTT
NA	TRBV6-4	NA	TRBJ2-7	CASSDTPGYEQYF	TGTGCCAGCAGTGACACCCCCGGCTACGAGCAGTACTTC
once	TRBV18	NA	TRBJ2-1	CASSLARNEQFF	TGTGCCAGCTCACTTGCTAGGAATGAGCAGTTCTTC
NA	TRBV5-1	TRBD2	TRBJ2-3	CASYRTTSGTDTQYF	TGCGCCAGCTACCGGACAACTAGCGGCACAGATACGCAGTATTTT
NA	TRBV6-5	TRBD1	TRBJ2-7	CASRTGTGAYEQYF	TGTGCCAGCCGCACCGGGACAGGGGCCTACGAGCAGTACTTC
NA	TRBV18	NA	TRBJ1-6	CASSRREVSPLHF	TGTGCCAGCTCACGCAGGGAGGTCTCACCCCTCCACTTT
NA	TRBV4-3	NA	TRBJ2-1	CASSQDRSLVANEQFF	TGCGCCAGCAGCCAAGATAGAAGTTTGGTTGCCAATGAGCAGTTCTTC
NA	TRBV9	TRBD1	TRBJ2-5	CASSVEGAGETQYF	TGTGCCAGCAGCGTAGAGGGGGCGGGAGAGACCCAGTACTTC
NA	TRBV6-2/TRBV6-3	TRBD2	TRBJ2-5	CASSYSAGGPGPVLETQYF	TGTGCCAGCAGTTACTCGGCGGGGGGGCCGGGTCCGGTCTTGGAGACCCAGTACTTC
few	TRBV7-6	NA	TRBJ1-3	CASSLSGGVSGNTIYF	TGTGCCAGCAGCTTATCGGGGGGAGTCTCTGGAAACACCATATATTTT
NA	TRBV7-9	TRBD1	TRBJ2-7	CASRVGQGTYEQYF	TGTGCCAGCAGGGTGGGACAGGGGACCTACGAGCAGTACTTC
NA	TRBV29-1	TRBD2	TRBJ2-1	CSVEGTSGISYNEQFF	TGCAGCGTGGAAGGGACTAGCGGGATCTCCTACAATGAGCAGTTCTTC
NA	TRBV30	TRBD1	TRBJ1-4	CAWSRGTGFEKLFF	TGTGCCTGGAGTAGGGGGACAGGGTTTGAAAAACTGTTTTTT
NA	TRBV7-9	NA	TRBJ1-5	CASSRGGGNQPQHF	TGTGCCAGCAGCCGCGGAGGGGGCAATCAGCCCCAGCATTTT